The clone carrying this T cell receptor (beta chain) came up a few times. No antigen is known for it. Germline CDR1 reads DFQATT; CDR2 reads SNEGSKA (reference sequence). V trimming: 3 bases; J trimming: 4 bases; junction bases outside the gene matches: 3. The CDR3 loop spans 15 amino acids. This entry belongs to a study of CD8 T cells in ankylosing spondylitis. Generation of TCR beta libraries employed quantitative 5'-RACE incorporating molecular barcodes. Each CDR3 protein gets one entry after TCRdb re-called the 5' RACE reads with MiXCR. The sample lists fewer than 35,000 distinct CDR3 sequences; approximately 15% were seen once. Notes on the study in general: Significantly higher representation of disease-linked clones was reported for matched ankylosing spondylitis synovial fluid.

The chain uses TRBV20-1 and TRBJ2-1, with 13 positions matching TRBD2. The TCR sequence derives from a male donor with ankylosing spondylitis or in good health (not recorded which). The sample consisted of blood. Here the CDR3 reads CSASGTSGVYNEQFF. CDR3 nucleotide sequence: TGCAGTGCTAGTGGGACTAGCGGGGTGTACAATGAGCAGTTCTTC.